The 4 T cell receptor beta chains given below trace back to one sample, sequenced in a study of cytomegalovirus exposure and HLA in healthy donors. Both 60 Vbeta primers and 13 Jbeta primers went into the PCR. Clones were read by immunoSEQ multiplex PCR, and TCRdb kept only the in-frame ones, dropping some. The sample holds about 69,000 clones, around 76% seen once. Sequences were obtained from PBMCs. The receptors were sampled from a man aged 18 to 35 in good health and CMV-seronegative.

The V call is TRBV2, the J call TRBJ1-3; D remains unclear. In germline, CDR1 is SNHLY, CDR2 FYNNEI. The CDR3 has 16 amino acids. Deletions cut 2 bases from V and 0 bases from J, with 11 bases between. The CDR3 reads CASSEWSGFSGNTIYF. CDR3 DNA: TGTGCCAGCAGTGAATGGTCAGGCTTCTCTGGAAACACCATATATTTT.

The rearrangement joins TRBV11-2 to TRBJ2-7, with 8 nucleotides matching TRBD1. Germline loops: CDR1 SGHAT, CDR2 FQNNGV. J lost 4 bases, V lost 8 bases, and 10 bases had no gene match. The CDR3 contains 14 residues. Here the CDR3 reads CASCPGQALYEQYF. The DNA for the CDR3 is TGTGCCAGCTGTCCGGGACAGGCGTTATACGAGCAGTACTTC. Full variable domain (missing parts from reference TRBV11-2 and TRBJ2-7): EAGVAQSPRYKIIEKRQSVAFWCNPISGHATLYWYQQILGQGPKLLIQFQNNGVVDDSQLPKDRFSAERLKGVDSTLKIQPAKLEDSAVYLCASCPGQALYEQYFGPGTRLTVT.

A word on this clone: A read error may account for a junction end that differs from germline. This sequence joins TRBV11-2 and TRBJ2-2, with 9 nucleotides matching TRBD2. The CDR3 loop spans 11 amino acids. The germline V gene has CDR1 SGHAT and CDR2 FQNNGV. The CDR3 is CASRAGGGLFF. DNA of the CDR3: TGTGCCAGCAGGGCGGGAGGGGGGCTGTTTTTT.

The chain uses TRBV11-2 and TRBJ2-1; D gene uncertain. The germline gives CDR1 SGHAT, CDR2 FQNNGV. The CDR3 length is 12 residues. Trimming removed 1 base from V and 10 bases from J, with 8 bases in between. The CDR3 region is CASSLGTREQFF. In DNA, the CDR3 is TGTGCCAGCAGCTTAGGTACCCGGGAGCAGTTCTTC. The full variable domain, rest sourced from reference TRBV11-2 and TRBJ2-1, is EAGVAQSPRYKIIEKRQSVAFWCNPISGHATLYWYQQILGQGPKLLIQFQNNGVVDDSQLPKDRFSAERLKGVDSTLKIQPAKLEDSAVYLCASSLGTREQFFGPGTRLTVL.